The clone carrying this T cell receptor beta chain occurred a few times. The data stem from a study of OX40 agonist ivuxolimab in advanced cancers. Using immunoSEQ multiplex PCR, the repertoire was profiled, and TCRdb retains in-frame clones only, with some absent. The sample holds about 46,000 clones, 70% to 90% seen once. This CDR3 region has 20 residues. The germline V gene has CDR1 LGHNA and CDR2 YSLEER. Trimming removed 0 bases from V and 4 bases from J; junction bases left unmatched: 14. The material sequenced was CD4+ or CD8+ T cells sorted from blood, taken in a trial of the OX40 agonist ivuxolimab. The rearrangement uses TRBV4-3 and TRBJ2-1; 11 nucleotides agree with TRBD2. The TCR comes from an adult with an advanced solid tumor such as melanoma, head and neck, liver or kidney cancer. CDR3 in DNA: TGCGCCAGCAGCCAAGACGTGTCCGGTAGCGGGGGGGCAACATACAATGAGCAGTTCTTC. Translating it yields CASSQDVSGSGGATYNEQFF.